This T cell receptor (beta chain) was profiled in a study of regulatory T cells in long-lasting Graves disease. Whole-study findings and limits: Relative to newly diagnosed Graves' patients, persistent ones had lower TCR diversity.

iRepertoire HTBI primers and Arm-PCR of CDR3 regions built TCR beta libraries. Each CDR3 protein gets one entry after TCRdb re-called the multiplex PCR reads with MiXCR. The data hold roughly 300,000 distinct CDR3 sequences, with roughly a fifth observed a single time. As to this clonotype: What it binds is not known.

The time point: persistent/refractory GD, antithyroid drugs over 5 years with positive TRAb. PBMC RNA served as the TCR library source. Patients were enrolled at an endocrinology department in Xi'an, China. The germline V gene has CDR1 LNHNV and CDR2 YYDKDF (reference sequence). The ends lost 3 bases at V and 3 bases at J; junction bases unmatched: 4. The CDR3 runs 15 residues. The chain is built from TRBV15 and TRBJ2-5; 10 bases are a match to TRBD1. Sequenced here: peripheral blood mononuclear cells (PBMCs), sampled when the disease was refractory, from a patient treated with antithyroid drugs. This TCR came from a female donor with Graves disease. CDR3 region: CATSSSGTGEETQYF. CDR3 coding DNA: TGTGCCACCAGCAGCTCCGGGACAGGGGAAGAGACCCAGTACTTC.